The clone carrying this T cell receptor beta chain qualifies as medium-sized. The target antigen is unknown. The data were taken from a study of early T cells in non-severe SARS-CoV-2 infection. In the study overall: Sequencing of bulk RNA from unsorted whole blood was done, without chain pairing. Study conclusions and caveats: Database matching using VDJdb favored anti-spike CD8 responses, with private and CD4 specificities left missing.

The CDR3 has 14 residues. The germline CDR1 and CDR2 sequences are SGHRS and YFSETQ. V shed 0 bases and J shed 6 bases, with 10 bases lying between them. Each single cDNA molecule received a unique molecular identifier. From the 5' RACE reads, TCRdb called clonotypes with MiXCR, one entry per CDR3 protein. Of 30,000 to 35,000 distinct CDR3 sequences detected, less than 8.5% appear once; the ten largest clones hold about 4%. This receptor was obtained from an adult who was a healthcare worker with PCR-confirmed SARS-CoV-2 infection or an uninfected control (not recorded which). The chain employs TRBV5-1 and TRBJ2-1, with D tentatively TRBD1 (6 bases). Sequencing input: whole blood. As DNA, the CDR3 is TGCGCCAGCAGCTTGGACAGGGTCAGCAATGAGCAGTTCTTC. Protein product: CASSLDRVSNEQFF.